This T cell receptor beta chain was retrieved from a study of cytomegalovirus exposure and HLA in healthy donors. The study, taken as a whole, reports: Specificity of a few CMV-associated chains for CMV antigens was verified in vitro.

The germline V gene encodes CDR1 SGHDT and CDR2 YYEEEE. Trimming pared 4 bases from V and 3 bases from J, leaving 11 bases between. CDR3 length: 13 amino acids. In the case of this clone: Its matching antigen is unknown.

Method: immunoSEQ multiplex PCR; TCRdb's copy keeps in-frame clones and lacks some. The sample comprises approximately 300,000 clones, around 87% of which are singletons, and over 1% rests with the top ten. The specimen was PBMCs. The TCR comes from a woman aged 30 to 39 in good health and CMV-seropositive. This chain links TRBV5-6 with TRBJ2-7; no firm D call. The CDR3 bases are TGTGCCAGCAGCGTCAGTTTGGACTACGAGCAGTACTTC. Its protein product is CASSVSLDYEQYF.